This T cell receptor beta chain was observed in a study of regulatory T cells in long-lasting Graves disease. Study-level information: Graves' disease counted as persistent after over 5 years of antithyroid drugs with positive TSH receptor antibodies.

Study-wide results and limits: Patients whose Graves' disease persisted exhibited lower TCR diversity than those newly diagnosed. Patients with persistent disease showed a bias toward TRBV28, TRBJ1-2 and TRBJ2-5.

CDR3-region Arm-PCR and iRepertoire HTBI primers produced the TCR beta libraries. TCRdb called the multiplex PCR reads again in MiXCR, with one record for every CDR3 protein. Seen here are some 370,000 distinct CDR3 sequences, about 20% observed once, and the top ten hold about a fifth. This clonotype was recorded at least ten times. Antigen specificity is unknown. Trimming removed 7 bases from V and 0 bases from J, with 12 bases in between. The length of the CDR3 is 14 residues. Time point: persistent/refractory GD, antithyroid drugs over 5 years with positive TRAb. Scientists built the TCR library using RNA that was extracted from PBMCs.

The input for sequencing was peripheral blood mononuclear cells (PBMCs), taken when the disease was refractory, from a patient treated with antithyroid drugs. This receptor was identified in a female donor with Graves disease. The genes are TRBV12-3 or TRBV12-4 and TRBJ1-1, with D perhaps matching TRBD1 (6 bases). CDR3 bases: TGTGCCAGCACCGTACAGGGATTGAACACTGAAGCTTTCTTT. This sequence encodes CASTVQGLNTEAFF.